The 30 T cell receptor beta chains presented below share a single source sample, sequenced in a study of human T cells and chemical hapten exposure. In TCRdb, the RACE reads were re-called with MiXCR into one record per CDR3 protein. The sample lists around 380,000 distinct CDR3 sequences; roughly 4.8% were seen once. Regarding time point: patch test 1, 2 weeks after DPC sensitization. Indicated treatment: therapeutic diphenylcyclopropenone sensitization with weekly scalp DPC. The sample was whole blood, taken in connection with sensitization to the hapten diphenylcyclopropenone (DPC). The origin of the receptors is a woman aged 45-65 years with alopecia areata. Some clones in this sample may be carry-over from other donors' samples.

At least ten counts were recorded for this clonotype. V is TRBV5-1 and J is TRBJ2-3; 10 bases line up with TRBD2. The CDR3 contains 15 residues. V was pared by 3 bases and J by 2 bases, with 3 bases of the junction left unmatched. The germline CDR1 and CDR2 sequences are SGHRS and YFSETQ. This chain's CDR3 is CASSYGLAATDTQYF. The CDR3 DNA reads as TGCGCCAGCAGCTACGGACTAGCGGCCACAGATACGCAGTATTTT.

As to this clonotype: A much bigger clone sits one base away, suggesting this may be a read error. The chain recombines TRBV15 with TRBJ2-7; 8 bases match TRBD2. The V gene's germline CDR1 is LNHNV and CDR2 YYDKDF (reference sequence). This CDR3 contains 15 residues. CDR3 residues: CTTSRDAGGGPIQYF. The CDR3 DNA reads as TGTACCACCAGCAGAGATGCGGGGGGAGGGCCTATTCAGTACTTC. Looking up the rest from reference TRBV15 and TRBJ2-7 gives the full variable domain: DAMVIQNPRYQVTQFGKPVTLSCSQTLNHNVMYWYQQKSSQAPKLLFHYYDKDFNNEADTPDNFQSRRPNTSFCFLDIRSPGLGDTAMYLCTTSRDAGGGPIQYFGPGTRLTVT.

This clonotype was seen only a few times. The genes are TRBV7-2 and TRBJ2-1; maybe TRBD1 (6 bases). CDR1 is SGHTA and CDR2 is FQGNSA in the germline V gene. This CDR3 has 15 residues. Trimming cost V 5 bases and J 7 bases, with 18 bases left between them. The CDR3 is CASSPQGIGWNEQFF. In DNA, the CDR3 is TGTGCCAGCAGCCCACAGGGTATAGGGTGGAATGAGCAGTTCTTC.

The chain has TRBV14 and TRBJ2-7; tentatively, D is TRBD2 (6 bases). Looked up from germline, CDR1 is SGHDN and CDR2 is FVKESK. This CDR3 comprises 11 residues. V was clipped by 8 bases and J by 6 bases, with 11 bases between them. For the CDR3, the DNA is TGTGCCAGCGGCGGGGTCTCCGAGCAGTACTTC. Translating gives CASGGVSEQYF.

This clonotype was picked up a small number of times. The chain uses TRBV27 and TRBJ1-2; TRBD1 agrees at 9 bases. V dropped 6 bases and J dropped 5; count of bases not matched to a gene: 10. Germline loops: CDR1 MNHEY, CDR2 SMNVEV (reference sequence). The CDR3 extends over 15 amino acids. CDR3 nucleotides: TGTGCCAGCAGCTCCGGACAGGGGAGGTCTTATGGCTACACCTTC. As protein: CASSSGQGRSYGYTF.

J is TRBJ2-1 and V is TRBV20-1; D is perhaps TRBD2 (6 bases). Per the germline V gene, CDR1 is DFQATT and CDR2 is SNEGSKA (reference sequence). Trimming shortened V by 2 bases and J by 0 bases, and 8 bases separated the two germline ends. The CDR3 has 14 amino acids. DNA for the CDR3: TGCAGTGCTAGATTCGGGAGCTCCTACAATGAGCAGTTCTTC. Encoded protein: CSARFGSSYNEQFF.

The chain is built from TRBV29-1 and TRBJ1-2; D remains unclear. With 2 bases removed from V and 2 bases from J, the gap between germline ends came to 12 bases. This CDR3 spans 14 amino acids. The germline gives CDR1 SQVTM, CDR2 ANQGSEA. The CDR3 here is CSVELVQINYGYTF. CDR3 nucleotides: TGCAGCGTTGAATTGGTACAGATCAACTATGGCTACACCTTC.

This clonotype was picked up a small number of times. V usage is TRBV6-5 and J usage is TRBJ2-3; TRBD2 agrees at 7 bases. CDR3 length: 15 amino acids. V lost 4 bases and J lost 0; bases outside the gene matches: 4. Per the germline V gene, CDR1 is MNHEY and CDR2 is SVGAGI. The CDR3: CASSSGGFSTDTQYF. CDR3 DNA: TGTGCCAGCAGTTCCGGGGGGTTTAGCACAGATACGCAGTATTTT.

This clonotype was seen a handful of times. The DNA for the CDR3 is TGTGCCAGCAGTTACCGGCAGTCCTACGAGCAGTACTTC. Translating gives CASSYRQSYEQYF. This rearrangement joins TRBV6-2 or TRBV6-3 to TRBJ2-7; D not resolved. Trimming left V 2 bases short and J 1 base short, with 6 bases between. This CDR3 contains 13 residues. In germline, CDR1 is MNHEY, CDR2 SVGEGT.

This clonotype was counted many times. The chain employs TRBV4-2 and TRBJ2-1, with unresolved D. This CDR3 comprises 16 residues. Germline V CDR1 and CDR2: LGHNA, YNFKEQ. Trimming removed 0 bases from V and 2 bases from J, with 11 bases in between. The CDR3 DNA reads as TGTGCCAGCAGCCAAGATACGGCGAACGCCTACAATGAGCAGTTCTTC. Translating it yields CASSQDTANAYNEQFF.

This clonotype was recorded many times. DNA for the CDR3: TGTGCCAGCAGTGAAAACTCTGTGGGCAATCAGCCCCAGCATTTT. Amino acids: CASSENSVGNQPQHF. The chain uses TRBV2 and TRBJ1-5, with D hard to call. The CDR3 sequence is 15 residues long. CDR1 is SNHLY and CDR2 is FYNNEI in the germline V gene. The V and J ends lost 2 bases and 2 bases respectively, with 10 bases between them.

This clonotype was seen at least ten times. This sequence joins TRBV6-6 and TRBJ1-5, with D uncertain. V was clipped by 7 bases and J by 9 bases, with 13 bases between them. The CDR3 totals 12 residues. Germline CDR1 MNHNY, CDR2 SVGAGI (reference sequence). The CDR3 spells CASTQDLRPQHF. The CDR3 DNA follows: TGTGCCAGCACCCAAGACCTGCGGCCCCAGCATTTT.

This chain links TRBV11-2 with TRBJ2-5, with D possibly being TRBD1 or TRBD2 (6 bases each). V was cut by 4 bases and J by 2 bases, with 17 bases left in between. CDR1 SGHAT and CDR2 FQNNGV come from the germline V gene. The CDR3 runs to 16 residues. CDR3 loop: CASSSRTQGGQETQYF. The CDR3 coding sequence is TGTGCCAGCAGCTCACGAACACAGGGAGGTCAAGAGACCCAGTACTTC.

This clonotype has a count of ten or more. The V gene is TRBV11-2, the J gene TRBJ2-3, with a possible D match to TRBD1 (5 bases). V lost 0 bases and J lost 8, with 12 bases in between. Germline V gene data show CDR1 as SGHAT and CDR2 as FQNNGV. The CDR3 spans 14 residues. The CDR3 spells CASSLESGRGTQYF. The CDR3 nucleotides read TGTGCCAGCAGCTTAGAGTCCGGAAGGGGTACGCAGTATTTT. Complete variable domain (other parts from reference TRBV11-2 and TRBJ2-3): EAGVAQSPRYKIIEKRQSVAFWCNPISGHATLYWYQQILGQGPKLLIQFQNNGVVDDSQLPKDRFSAERLKGVDSTLKIQPAKLEDSAVYLCASSLESGRGTQYFGPGTRLTVL.

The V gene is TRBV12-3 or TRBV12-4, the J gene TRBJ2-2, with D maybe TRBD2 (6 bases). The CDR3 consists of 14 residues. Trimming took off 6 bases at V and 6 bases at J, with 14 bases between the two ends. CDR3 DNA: TGTGCCAGCAGCCCTCTGGGAGGCGCCGGGGAGCTGTTTTTT. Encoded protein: CASSPLGGAGELFF.

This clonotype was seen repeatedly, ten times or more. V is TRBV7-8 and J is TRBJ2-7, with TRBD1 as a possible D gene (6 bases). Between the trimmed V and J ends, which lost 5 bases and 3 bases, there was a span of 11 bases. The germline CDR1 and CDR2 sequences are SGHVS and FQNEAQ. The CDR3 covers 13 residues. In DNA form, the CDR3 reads TGTGCCAGCAGCCCGGACAGCCGCTACGAGCAGTACTTC. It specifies CASSPDSRYEQYF. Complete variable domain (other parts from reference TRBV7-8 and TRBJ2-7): GAGVSQSPRYKVAKRGQDVALRCDPISGHVSLFWYQQALGQGPEFLTYFQNEAQLDKSGLPSDRFFAERPEGSVSTLKIQRTQQEDSAVYLCASSPDSRYEQYFGPGTRLTVT.

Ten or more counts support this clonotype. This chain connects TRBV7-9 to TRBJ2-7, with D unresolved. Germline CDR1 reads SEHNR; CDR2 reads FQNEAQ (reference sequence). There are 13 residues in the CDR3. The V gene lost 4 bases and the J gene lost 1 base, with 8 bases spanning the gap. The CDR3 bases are TGTGCCAGCAGCTCGAGAGAATCCTACGAGCAGTACTTC. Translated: CASSSRESYEQYF. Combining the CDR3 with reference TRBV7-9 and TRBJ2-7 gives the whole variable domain DTGVSQNPRHKITKRGQNVTFRCDPISEHNRLYWYRQTLGQGPEFLTYFQNEAQLEKSRLLSDRFSAERPKGSFSTLEIQRTEQGDSAMYLCASSSRESYEQYFGPGTRLTVT.

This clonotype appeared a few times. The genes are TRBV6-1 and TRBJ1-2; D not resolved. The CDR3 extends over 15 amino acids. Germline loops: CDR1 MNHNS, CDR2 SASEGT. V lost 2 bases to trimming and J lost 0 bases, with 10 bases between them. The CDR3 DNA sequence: TGTGCCAGCAGTGAATTTTCTAACTCTAACTATGGCTACACCTTC. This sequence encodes CASSEFSNSNYGYTF.

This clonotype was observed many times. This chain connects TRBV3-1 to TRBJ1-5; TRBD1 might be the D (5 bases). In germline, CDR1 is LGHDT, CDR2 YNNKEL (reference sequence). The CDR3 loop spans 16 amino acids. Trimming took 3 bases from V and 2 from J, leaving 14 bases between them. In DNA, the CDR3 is TGTGCCAGCAGCCAGGCAGGACGAGGGGGCAATCAGCCCCAGCATTTT. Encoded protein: CASSQAGRGGNQPQHF.

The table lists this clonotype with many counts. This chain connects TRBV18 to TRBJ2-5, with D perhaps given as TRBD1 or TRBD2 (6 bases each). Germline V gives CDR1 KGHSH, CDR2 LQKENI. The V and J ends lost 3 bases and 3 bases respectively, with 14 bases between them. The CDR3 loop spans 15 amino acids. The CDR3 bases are TGTGCCAGCTCACCCTTACAGGGACTGGAAGAGACCCAGTACTTC. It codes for CASSPLQGLEETQYF.

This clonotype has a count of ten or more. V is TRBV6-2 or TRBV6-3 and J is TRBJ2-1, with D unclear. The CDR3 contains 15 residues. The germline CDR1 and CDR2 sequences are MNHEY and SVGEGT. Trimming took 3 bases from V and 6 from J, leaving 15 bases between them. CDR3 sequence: CASSYGIGPFNEQFF. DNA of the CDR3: TGTGCCAGCAGTTATGGTATTGGGCCCTTCAATGAGCAGTTCTTC.

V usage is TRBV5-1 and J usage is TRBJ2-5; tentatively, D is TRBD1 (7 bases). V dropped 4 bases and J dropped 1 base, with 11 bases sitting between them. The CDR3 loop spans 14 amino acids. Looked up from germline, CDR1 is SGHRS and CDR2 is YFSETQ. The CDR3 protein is CASSARGVQETQYF. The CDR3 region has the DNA TGCGCCAGCAGCGCCAGGGGGGTCCAAGAGACCCAGTACTTC.

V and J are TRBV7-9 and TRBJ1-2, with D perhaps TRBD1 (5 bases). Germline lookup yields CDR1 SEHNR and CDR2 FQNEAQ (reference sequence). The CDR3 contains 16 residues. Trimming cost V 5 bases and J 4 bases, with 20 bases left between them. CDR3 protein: CASSQPRQDIAYGYTF. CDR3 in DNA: TGTGCCAGCAGCCAACCCCGGCAGGACATCGCCTATGGCTACACCTTC. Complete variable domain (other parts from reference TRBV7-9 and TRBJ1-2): DTGVSQNPRHKITKRGQNVTFRCDPISEHNRLYWYRQTLGQGPEFLTYFQNEAQLEKSRLLSDRFSAERPKGSFSTLEIQRTEQGDSAMYLCASSQPRQDIAYGYTFGSGTRLTVV.

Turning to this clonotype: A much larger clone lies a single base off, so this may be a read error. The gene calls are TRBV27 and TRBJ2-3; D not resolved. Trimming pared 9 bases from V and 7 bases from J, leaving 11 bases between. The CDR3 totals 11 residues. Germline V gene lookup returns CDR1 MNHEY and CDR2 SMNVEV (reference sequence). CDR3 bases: TGTGCCAGAAGCGAACTAAATACGCAGTATTTT. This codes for CARSELNTQYF.

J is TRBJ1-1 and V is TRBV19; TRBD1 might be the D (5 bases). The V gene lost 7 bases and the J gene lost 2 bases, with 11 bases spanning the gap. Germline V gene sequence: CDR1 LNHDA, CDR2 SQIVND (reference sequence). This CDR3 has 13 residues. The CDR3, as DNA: TGTGCCAGTACGCCCAGGGACAACACTGAAGCTTTCTTT. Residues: CASTPRDNTEAFF.

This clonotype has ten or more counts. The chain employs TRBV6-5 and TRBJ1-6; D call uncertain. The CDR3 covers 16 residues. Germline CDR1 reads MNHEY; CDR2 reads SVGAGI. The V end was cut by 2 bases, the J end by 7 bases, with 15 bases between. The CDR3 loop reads CASSYINSARNSPLHF. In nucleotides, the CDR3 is TGTGCCAGCAGTTACATCAACTCGGCGAGAAATTCACCCCTCCACTTT.

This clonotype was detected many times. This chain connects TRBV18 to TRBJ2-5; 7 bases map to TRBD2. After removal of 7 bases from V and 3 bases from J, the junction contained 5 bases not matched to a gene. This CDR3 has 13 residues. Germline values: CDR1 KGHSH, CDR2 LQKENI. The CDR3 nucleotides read TGTGCCAGCTTTCCGGGGGGTGAAGAGACCCAGTACTTC. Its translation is CASFPGGEETQYF. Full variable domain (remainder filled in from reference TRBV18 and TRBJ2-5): NAGVMQNPRHLVRRRGQEARLRCSPMKGHSHVYWYRQLPEEGLKFMVYLQKENIIDESGMPKERFSAEFPKEGPSILRIQQVVRGDSAAYFCASFPGGEETQYFGPGTRLLVL.

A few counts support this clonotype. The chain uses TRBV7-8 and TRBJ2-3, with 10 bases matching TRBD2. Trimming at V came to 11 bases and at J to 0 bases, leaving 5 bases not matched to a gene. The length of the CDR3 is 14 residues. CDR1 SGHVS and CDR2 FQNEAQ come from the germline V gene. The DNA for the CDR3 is TGTGCCTGCCAGCGGGAGGGAAGCACAGATACGCAGTATTTT. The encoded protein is CACQREGSTDTQYF.

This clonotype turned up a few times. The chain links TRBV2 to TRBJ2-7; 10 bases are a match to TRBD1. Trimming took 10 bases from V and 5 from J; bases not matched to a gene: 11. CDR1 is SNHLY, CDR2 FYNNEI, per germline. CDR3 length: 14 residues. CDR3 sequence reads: CATREGTGVHEQYF. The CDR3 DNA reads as TGTGCCACCCGAGAGGGGACAGGGGTCCACGAGCAGTACTTC. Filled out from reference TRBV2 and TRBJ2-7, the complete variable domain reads EPEVTQTPSHQVTQMGQEVILRCVPISNHLYFYWYRQILGQKVEFLVSFYNNEISEKSEIFDDQFSVERPDGSNFTLKIRSTKLEDSAMYFCATREGTGVHEQYFGPGTRLTVT.

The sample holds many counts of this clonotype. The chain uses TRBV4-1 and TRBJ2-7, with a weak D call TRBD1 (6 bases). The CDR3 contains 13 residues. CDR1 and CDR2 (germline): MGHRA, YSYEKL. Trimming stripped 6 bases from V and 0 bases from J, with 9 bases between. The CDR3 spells CASSTGISYEQYF. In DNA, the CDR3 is TGCGCCAGCAGTACAGGGATCTCCTACGAGCAGTACTTC.